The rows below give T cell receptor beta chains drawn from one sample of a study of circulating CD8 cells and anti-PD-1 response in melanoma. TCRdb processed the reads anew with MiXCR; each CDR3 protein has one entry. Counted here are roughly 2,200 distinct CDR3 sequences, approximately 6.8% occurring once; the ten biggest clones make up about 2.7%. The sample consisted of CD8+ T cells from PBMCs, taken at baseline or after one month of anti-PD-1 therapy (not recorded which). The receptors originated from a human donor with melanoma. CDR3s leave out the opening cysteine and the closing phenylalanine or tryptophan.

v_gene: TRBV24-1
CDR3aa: AASDRGWTGNNEQF

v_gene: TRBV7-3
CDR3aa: ASSLDRGPIYEQY

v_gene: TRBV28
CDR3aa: ASSLTFSATEAF

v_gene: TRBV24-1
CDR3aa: ATSAPPGTSYEQY

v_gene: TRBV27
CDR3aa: ASSLSGGPYEQY

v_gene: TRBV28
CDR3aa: ASTRSTYEKLF

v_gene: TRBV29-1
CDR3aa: SVEGGTGNTGELF

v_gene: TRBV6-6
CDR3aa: ASSLDSYEQY

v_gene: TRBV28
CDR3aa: ASTPTGTLSGANVLT

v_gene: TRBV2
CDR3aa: ASSVTEHNEQF

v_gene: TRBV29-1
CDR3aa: SVSLGVEAF

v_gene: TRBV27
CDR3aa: ASSWRGGHEQY

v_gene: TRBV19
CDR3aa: ASSIGEASYNEQF

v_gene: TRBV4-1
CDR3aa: ASSLGDREYEQY

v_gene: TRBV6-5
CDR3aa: ASSYKRQGARNEQY

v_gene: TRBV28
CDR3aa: ASSSRLEDTQY

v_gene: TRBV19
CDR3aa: ASSIGLGRILYEQY

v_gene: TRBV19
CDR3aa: ASSIAPNTEAF

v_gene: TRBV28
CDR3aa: ASSSRDGNTEAF

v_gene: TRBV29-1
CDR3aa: SVESSPNEQF

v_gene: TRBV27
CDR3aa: ASSLVGGSGNTIY

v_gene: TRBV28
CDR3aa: ASKFTGDRTYPSSYEQY

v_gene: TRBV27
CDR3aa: ASRVGWNGYT

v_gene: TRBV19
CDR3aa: ASSGQGGSNQPQH

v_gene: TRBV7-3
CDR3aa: ASSPRQGLNTEAF

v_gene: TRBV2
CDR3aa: ASSEARIGGVKEKLF

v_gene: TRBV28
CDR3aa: ASSLGGGNGGYT

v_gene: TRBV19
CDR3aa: ASSRAGTNTGELL

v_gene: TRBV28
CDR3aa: ASSFGPSSYEQY

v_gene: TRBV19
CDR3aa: ASSFRRVTDTQY

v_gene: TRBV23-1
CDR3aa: ASSQHPRVLCTDTQY

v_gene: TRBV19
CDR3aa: ASSMTGNAYNEQF

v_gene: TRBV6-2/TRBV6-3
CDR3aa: ASSYIRASGADTQY

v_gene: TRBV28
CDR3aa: ASSLMEEEQY

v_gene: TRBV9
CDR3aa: ASSVGGLPDEQF

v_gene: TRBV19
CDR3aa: ASSIGTEGNEQF

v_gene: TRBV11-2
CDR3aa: ASSLLSWGLTNEKLF

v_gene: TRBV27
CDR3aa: ASSFGQDEQF

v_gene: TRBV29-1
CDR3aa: SVDRLEDYNEQF

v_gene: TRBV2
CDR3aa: ASRRLRTSSSYEQY

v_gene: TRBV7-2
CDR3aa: ASNGGAGSPLH

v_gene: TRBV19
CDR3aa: ASSTGTTTDTQY

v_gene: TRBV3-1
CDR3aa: ASSQDTGELF